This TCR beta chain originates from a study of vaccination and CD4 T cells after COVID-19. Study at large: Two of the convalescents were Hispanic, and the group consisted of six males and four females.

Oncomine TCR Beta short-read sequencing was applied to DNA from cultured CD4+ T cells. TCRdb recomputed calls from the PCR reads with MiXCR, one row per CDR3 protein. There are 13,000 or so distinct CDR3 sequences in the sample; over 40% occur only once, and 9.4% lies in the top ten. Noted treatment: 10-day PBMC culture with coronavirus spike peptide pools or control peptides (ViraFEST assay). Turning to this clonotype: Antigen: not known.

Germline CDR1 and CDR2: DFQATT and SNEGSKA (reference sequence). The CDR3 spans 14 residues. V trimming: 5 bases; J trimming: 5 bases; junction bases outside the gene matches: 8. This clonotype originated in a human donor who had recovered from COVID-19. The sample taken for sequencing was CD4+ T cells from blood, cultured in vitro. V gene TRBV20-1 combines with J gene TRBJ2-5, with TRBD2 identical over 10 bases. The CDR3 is CSAPLAGVFETQYF. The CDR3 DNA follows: TGCAGTGCTCCCCTAGCGGGAGTATTCGAGACCCAGTACTTC.